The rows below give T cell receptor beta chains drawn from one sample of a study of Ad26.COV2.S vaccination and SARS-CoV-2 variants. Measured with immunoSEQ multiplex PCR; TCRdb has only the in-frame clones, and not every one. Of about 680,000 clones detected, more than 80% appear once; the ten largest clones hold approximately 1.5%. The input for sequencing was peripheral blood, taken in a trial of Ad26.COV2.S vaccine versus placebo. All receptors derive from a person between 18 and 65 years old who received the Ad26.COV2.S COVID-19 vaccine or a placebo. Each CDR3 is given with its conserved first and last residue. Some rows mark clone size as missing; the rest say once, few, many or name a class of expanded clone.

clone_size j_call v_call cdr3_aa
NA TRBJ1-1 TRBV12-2 CASRLASGRGNTEAFF
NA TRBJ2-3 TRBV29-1 CSVGFTDTQYF
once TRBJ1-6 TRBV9 CASSVADQYNSPLHF
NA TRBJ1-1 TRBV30 CAWSVRGKNTEAFF
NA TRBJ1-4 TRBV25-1 CASSEYGTGDEKLFF
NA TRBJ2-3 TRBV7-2 CASSRLAGTSLDTQYF
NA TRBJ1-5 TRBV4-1 CASSHPGGAFQPQHF
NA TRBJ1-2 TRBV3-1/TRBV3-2 CASTTGQRSGYTF
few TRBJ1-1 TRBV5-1 CASSLEQGANTEAFF
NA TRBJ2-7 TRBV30 CAWTPGSGRGAYEQYF
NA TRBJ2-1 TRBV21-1 CASSTRAPSYNEQFF
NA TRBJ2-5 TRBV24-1 CATSDTSGDQETQYF
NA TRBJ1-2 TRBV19 CASSLTVLDGYTF
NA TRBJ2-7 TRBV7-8 CASSLPPGQGSYEQYF
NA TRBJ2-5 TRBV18 CASSQGTGETQYF
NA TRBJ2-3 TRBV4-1 CASSLRQPSSTDTQYF